The clone carrying this TCR beta chain came up once. The data originate from a study of blood T cell repertoires in COVID-19. For the study at large: COVID-19 samples, acute and convalescent, were from the United States, Italy and Spain.

In the study's own analysis: Reference gene primer amplification gave nucleated cell count estimates. The assay was immunoSEQ multiplex PCR, and TCRdb's table has in-frame clones only and misses some. V and J calls and clone size are copied from that table; D and trimming were computed from the DNA. The repertoire holds about 94,000 clones, with 80% as singletons. The V end lost 3 bases, the J end lost 2 bases, and 10 bases lay between the germline ends. Germline CDR1 SQVTM, CDR2 ANQGSEA. CDR3 length: 13 residues. Sequencing used peripheral blood. The sequence was obtained from a woman of 80 years or more with acute or convalescent COVID-19. The chain links TRBV29-1 to TRBJ2-5; no reliable D call. In DNA, the CDR3 is TGCAGCGTTGACGGCGGAAATCAAGAGACCCAGTACTTC. Its protein product is CSVDGGNQETQYF.